This T cell receptor beta chain was recovered during a study of CD8 T cells in Susac syndrome. Study-wide findings and caveats: Only a relatively small number of individuals were included in the TCR sequencing and HLA analysis.

The RNA, about 0.45 to 1 ug, was put through reverse transcription using random hexamers. TCRdb processed the immunoSEQ multiplex PCR reads anew with MiXCR; each CDR3 protein has one entry. This table has some 450,000 distinct CDR3 sequences, approximately 85% appearing once. Germline V CDR1 and CDR2: SQVTM, ANQGSEA. V was pared by 3 bases and J by 7 bases, with 10 bases between. There are 12 residues in the CDR3. TEMRA cells underwent FACS enrichment and CD8+ and CD4+ T cells underwent negative isolation. Comment on this clonotype: Its antigen is unknown.

Sequencing used CD8+ T cells from PBMCs. The sequence came from a human donor with multiple sclerosis. The chain employs TRBV29-1 and TRBJ2-1, with D possibly TRBD1 on 6 matching bases. The CDR3 region is CSVEGRGNEQFF. The CDR3 coding sequence is TGCAGCGTTGAGGGTAGGGGGAATGAGCAGTTCTTC.